The 3 T cell receptor beta chains below all came from one sample that was sequenced in a study of T cell responses to AZD1222 COVID-19 vaccine. The table came from immunoSEQ multiplex PCR; TCRdb's copy has only in-frame clones and leaves some out. The sample shows some 130,000 clones, around 90% of them seen only once. Source: peripheral blood, taken 28 days after the second AZD1222 dose. The receptors shown here come from an adult who received the AZD1222 COVID-19 vaccine.

CDR3 protein: CAISDGGATNEKLFF. CDR3 DNA: TGTGCCATCAGTGATGGGGGCGCAACTAATGAAAAACTGTTTTTT. This chain joins TRBV10-3 and TRBJ1-4, with a weak D call TRBD1 (6 bases). Germline CDR1 and CDR2: ENHRY and SYGVKD. This CDR3 is built from 15 residues. Between the trimmed V and J ends, which lost 3 bases and 0 bases, there was a span of 8 bases.

The chain employs TRBV28 and TRBJ2-3; a possible D gene is TRBD1 (6 bases). CDR3 length: 16 amino acids. Germline CDR1 reads MDHEN; CDR2 reads SYDVKM. V was clipped by 1 base and J by 1 base, with 12 bases between them. This CDR3 reads CASSLSYRAGTDTQYF. The DNA for the CDR3 is TGTGCCAGCAGTTTATCATACAGGGCGGGCACAGATACGCAGTATTTT.

The chain uses TRBV28 and TRBJ2-5; D is tentatively TRBD1 or TRBD2 (6 bases each). This CDR3 has 14 amino acids. V gave up 3 bases and J gave up 5 bases, with 13 bases separating them. The germline V gene has CDR1 MDHEN and CDR2 SYDVKM. The CDR3 loop is CASSLPGAVETQYF. CDR3 DNA sequence: TGTGCCAGCAGTTTGCCGGGGGCTGTCGAGACCCAGTACTTC.